The sequence of this TCR beta chain was determined in a study of T cells in Graves' hyperthyroidism and ophthalmopathy. The count of this clonotype is one. Its antigen is not known. Trimming took 5 bases from V and 0 from J, leaving 21 bases between them. The CDR3 extends over 18 amino acids. Per the germline V gene, CDR1 is SGHTA and CDR2 is FQGTGA. Using RNA transcripts as the source, TCR beta CDR3 regions were amplified. HTBI primers were employed in a first-round RT-PCR of the TCR CDR3. TCRdb itself ran the multiplex PCR reads through MiXCR, one entry per CDR3 protein. Of around 690,000 distinct CDR3 sequences listed, more than 20% are singletons. Whole-study findings and limits: Most thyroid clonotypes expanded above 0.001 appeared in blood too.

This TCR was recovered from a man aged 25-40 years with Graves' ophthalmopathy. The sample consisted of blood. The chain has TRBV7-3 and TRBJ2-3, with D uncertain. CDR3 loop: CASSPQSESRSSTDTQYF. CDR3 DNA sequence: TGTGCCAGCAGCCCTCAATCGGAGTCCCGGAGCAGCACAGATACGCAGTATTTT.